The 11 T cell receptor beta chains in this list originate from one sample, sequenced in a study of blood T cell repertoires in COVID-19. Data came from immunoSEQ multiplex PCR; TCRdb stores just in-frame clones and leaves some out. The sample lists 200,000 to 250,000 clones; 85% to 90% were seen once. The sample consisted of peripheral blood. The receptors stem from a man aged 18 to 29 with active or convalescent COVID-19.

The chain recombines TRBV6-5 with TRBJ2-7; TRBD1 is a possible D gene (5 bases). Germline V gene data show CDR1 as MNHEY and CDR2 as SVGAGI. V lost 7 bases, J lost 3 bases, and 16 bases lay in between. CDR3 length: 14 residues. CDR3 coding DNA: TGTGCCAGCACCCGAGGTCAGGGAAGCTACGAGCAGTACTTC. It codes for CASTRGQGSYEQYF.

The chain employs TRBV7-2 and TRBJ1-4; no clear D gene. V was pared by 6 bases and J by 7 bases, with 9 bases between. The CDR3 loop spans 12 amino acids. CDR1 SGHTA and CDR2 FQGNSA come from the germline V gene. The CDR3 bases are TGTGCCAGCAGGGCGTCGGGTGAAAAACTGTTTTTT. Encoded protein: CASRASGEKLFF.

V gene TRBV19 combines with J gene TRBJ1-2; D remains ambiguous. V was trimmed by 5 bases and J by 3 bases, leaving 13 bases between them. Germline V CDR1 and CDR2: LNHDA, SQIVND (reference sequence). This CDR3 is built from 14 residues. The CDR3 nucleotides read TGTGCCAGTAGTCGTGGGAGTCTACACTATGGCTACACCTTC. This gives the protein CASSRGSLHYGYTF.

The V and J genes are TRBV5-1 and TRBJ2-7, with a tentative D call TRBD2 (6 bases). The CDR3 extends over 13 amino acids. Germline V gene data show CDR1 as SGHRS and CDR2 as YFSETQ. Deletions cut 4 bases from V and 6 bases from J, with 14 bases between. The CDR3 DNA sequence: TGCGCCAGCAGCCTGGGTTTGGAGGGCGAGCAGTACTTC. Protein sequence: CASSLGLEGEQYF.

The V gene is TRBV21-1, the J gene TRBJ1-2; the table's D call, TRBD1, has no DNA check behind it. TRBV21-1 is classified as a pseudogene. The CDR3 extends over 13 amino acids. CDR3 loop: CASSKEVSDGYTF. The CDR3 DNA follows: TGTGCCAGCAGCAAAGAAGTCTCAGATGGCTACACCTTC.

This chain connects TRBV7-3 to TRBJ1-1; 8 bases agree with TRBD1. Germline V gives CDR1 SGHTA, CDR2 FQGTGA. J was trimmed by 0 bases and V by 4 bases; bases with no gene match: 7. The CDR3 is 16 amino acids. CDR3 bases: TGTGCCAGCAGCTCCGGGACAGGTTTCATGAACACTGAAGCTTTCTTT. Its translation is CASSSGTGFMNTEAFF.

The chain carries TRBV5-4 and TRBJ1-1; D remains ambiguous. The CDR3 sequence is 14 residues long. Germline V CDR1 and CDR2: SGHNT, YYREEE (reference sequence). V was clipped by 2 bases and J by 0 bases, with 8 bases between them. CDR3 coding DNA: TGTGCCAGCAGCTTCTTGGAGATGAACACTGAAGCTTTCTTT. Translation: CASSFLEMNTEAFF.

This clone was seen only once. This chain joins TRBV4-1 and TRBJ2-2; D is possibly TRBD2 (6 bases). Germline V gene sequence: CDR1 MGHRA, CDR2 YSYEKL. There are 15 residues in the CDR3. The ends were cut back, 2 bases at V and 3 bases at J, with 10 bases in the middle. The CDR3 here is CASSQYGSDTGELFF. The DNA of the CDR3 is TGCGCCAGCAGCCAATACGGGAGCGACACCGGGGAGCTGTTTTTT.

The chain uses TRBV19 and TRBJ1-2; D is possibly TRBD1 (6 bases). V lost 10 bases to trimming and J lost 2 bases, with 20 bases between them. The length of the CDR3 is 15 residues. Germline lookup yields CDR1 LNHDA and CDR2 SQIVND (reference sequence). CDR3: CATWGPLYENYGYTF. The DNA for the CDR3 is TGTGCCACTTGGGGGCCCCTTTACGAGAACTATGGCTACACCTTC.

The chain has TRBV10-3 and TRBJ1-3; 7 nucleotides align to TRBD1. The germline V gene has CDR1 ENHRY and CDR2 SYGVKD. This CDR3 comprises 14 residues. Germline trimming cut 3 bases from V and 8 bases from J; bases unmatched to any gene: 7. CDR3 coding DNA: TGTGCCATCAGTGAAGGAACAGGGGTACACACCATATATTTT. It is translated as CAISEGTGVHTIYF.

This rearrangement joins TRBV30 to TRBJ2-7; maybe TRBD2 (5 bases). V shed 3 bases and J shed 5 bases, with 14 bases lying between them. Germline CDR1 GTSNPN, CDR2 SVGIG (reference sequence). This CDR3 region has 13 residues. DNA of the CDR3: TGTGCCTGGAGAGCAGGAGGAGCTCACGAGCAGTACTTC. Amino acids: CAWRAGGAHEQYF.